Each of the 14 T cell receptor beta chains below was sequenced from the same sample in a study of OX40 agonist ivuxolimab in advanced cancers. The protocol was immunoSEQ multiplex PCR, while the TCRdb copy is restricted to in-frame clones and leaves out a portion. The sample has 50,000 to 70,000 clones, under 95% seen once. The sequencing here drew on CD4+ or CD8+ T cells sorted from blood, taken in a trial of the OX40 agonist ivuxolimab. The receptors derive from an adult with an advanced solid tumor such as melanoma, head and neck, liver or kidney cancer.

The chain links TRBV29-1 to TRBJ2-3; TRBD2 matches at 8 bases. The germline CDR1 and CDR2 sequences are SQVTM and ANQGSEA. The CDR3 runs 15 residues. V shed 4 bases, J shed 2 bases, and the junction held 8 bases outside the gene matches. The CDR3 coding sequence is TGCAGCGTTGCATCCGGGACTAGATACACAGATACGCAGTATTTT. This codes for CSVASGTRYTDTQYF.

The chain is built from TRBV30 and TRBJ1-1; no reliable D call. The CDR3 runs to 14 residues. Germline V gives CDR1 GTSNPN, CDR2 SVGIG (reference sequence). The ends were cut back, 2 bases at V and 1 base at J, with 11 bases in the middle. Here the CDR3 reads CAWSLGQTNTEAFF. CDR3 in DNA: TGTGCCTGGAGTCTAGGGCAGACGAACACTGAAGCTTTCTTT. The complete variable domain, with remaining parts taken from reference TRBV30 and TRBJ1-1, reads SQTIHQWPATLVQPVGSPLSLECTVEGTSNPNLYWYRQAAGRGLQLLFYSVGIGQISSEVPQNLSASRPQDRQFILSSKKLLLSDSGFYLCAWSLGQTNTEAFFGQGTRLTVV.

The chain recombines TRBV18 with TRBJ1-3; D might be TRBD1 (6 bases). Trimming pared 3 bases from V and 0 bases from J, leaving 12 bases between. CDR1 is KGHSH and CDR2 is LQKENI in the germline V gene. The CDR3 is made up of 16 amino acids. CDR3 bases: TGTGCCAGCTCACCGATGGACAGTCGCTCTGGAAACACCATATATTTT. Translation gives CASSPMDSRSGNTIYF. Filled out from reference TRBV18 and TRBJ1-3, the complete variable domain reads NAGVMQNPRHLVRRRGQEARLRCSPMKGHSHVYWYRQLPEEGLKFMVYLQKENIIDESGMPKERFSAEFPKEGPSILRIQQVVRGDSAAYFCASSPMDSRSGNTIYFGEGSWLTVV.

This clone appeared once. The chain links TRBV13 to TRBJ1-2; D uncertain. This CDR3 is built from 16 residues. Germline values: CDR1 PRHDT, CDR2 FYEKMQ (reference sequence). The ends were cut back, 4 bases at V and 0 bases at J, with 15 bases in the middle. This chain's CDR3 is CASSSARSASNYGYTF. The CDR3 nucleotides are TGTGCCAGCAGCTCTGCTAGGAGTGCGTCTAACTATGGCTACACCTTC.

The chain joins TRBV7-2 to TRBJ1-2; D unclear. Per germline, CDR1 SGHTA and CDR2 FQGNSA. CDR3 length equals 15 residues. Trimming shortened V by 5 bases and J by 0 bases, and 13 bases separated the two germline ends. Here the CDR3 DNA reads TGTGCCAGCAGCCTCGGGCAGGAAGCTAACTATGGCTACACCTTC. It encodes CASSLGQEANYGYTF.

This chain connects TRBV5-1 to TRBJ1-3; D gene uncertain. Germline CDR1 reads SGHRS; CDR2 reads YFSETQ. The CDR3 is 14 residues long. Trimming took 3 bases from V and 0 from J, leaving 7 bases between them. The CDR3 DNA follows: TGCGCCAGCAGCTACAGCCTCTCTGGAAACACCATATATTTT. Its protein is CASSYSLSGNTIYF.

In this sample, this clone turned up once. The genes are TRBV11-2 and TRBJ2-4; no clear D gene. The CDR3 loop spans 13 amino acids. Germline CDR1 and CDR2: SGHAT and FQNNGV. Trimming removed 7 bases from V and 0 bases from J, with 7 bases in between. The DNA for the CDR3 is TGTGCCAGCAAGGGATTAGCCAAAAACATTCAGTACTTC. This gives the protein CASKGLAKNIQYF.

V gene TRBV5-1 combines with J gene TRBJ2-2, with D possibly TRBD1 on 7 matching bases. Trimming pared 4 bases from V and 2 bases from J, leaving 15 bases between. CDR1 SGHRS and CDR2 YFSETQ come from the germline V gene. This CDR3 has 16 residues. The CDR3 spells CASSPQGGLNTGELFF. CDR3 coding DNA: TGCGCCAGCAGCCCGCAGGGGGGCCTTAACACCGGGGAGCTGTTTTTT.

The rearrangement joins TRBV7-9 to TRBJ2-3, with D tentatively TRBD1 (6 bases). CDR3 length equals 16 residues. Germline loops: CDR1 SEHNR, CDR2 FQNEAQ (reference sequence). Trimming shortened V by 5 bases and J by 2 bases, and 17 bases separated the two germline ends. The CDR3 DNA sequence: TGTGCCAGCAGCCTCTACCGGGACACTCTCACAGATACGCAGTATTTT. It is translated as CASSLYRDTLTDTQYF.

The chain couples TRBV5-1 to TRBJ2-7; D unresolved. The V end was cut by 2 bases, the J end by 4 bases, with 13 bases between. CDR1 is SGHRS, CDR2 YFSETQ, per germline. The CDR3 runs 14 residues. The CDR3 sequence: CASSLTAEFYEQYF. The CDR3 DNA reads TGCGCCAGCAGCTTAACAGCAGAATTTTACGAGCAGTACTTC.

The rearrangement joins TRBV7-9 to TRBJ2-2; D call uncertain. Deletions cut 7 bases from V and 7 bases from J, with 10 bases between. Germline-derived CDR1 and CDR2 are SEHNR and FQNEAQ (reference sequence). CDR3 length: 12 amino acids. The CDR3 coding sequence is TGTGCCAGCACTCTAGACGGCGGGGAGCTGTTTTTT. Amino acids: CASTLDGGELFF.

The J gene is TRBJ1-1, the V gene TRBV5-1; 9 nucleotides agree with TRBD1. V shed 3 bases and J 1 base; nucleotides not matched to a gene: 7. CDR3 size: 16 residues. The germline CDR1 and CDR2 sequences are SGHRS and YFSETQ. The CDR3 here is CASSWGPGQGNTEAFF. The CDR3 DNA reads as TGCGCCAGCAGCTGGGGGCCGGGACAGGGGAACACTGAAGCTTTCTTT.

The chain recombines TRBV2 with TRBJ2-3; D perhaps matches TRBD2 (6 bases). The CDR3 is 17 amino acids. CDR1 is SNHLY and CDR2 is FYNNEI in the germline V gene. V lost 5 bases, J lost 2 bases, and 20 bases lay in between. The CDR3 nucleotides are TGTGCCAGCAGTCGAAGTCGGGCTAGCGCAACCACAGATACGCAGTATTTT. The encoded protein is CASSRSRASATTDTQYF.

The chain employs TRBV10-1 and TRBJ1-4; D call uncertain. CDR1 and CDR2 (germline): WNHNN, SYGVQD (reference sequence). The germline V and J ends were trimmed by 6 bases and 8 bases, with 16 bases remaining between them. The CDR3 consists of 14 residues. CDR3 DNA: TGCGCCAGCAGCTCCGGGCCTCCCTTGGAAAAACTGTTTTTT. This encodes CASSSGPPLEKLFF.